These T cell receptor beta chains were read from a single sample in a study of T-cell reconstitution after alpha-beta-depleted transplantation in children. TCRdb reanalysed the PCR reads using MiXCR and keeps one entry per CDR3 protein. The sample holds approximately 500,000 distinct CDR3 sequences, over 20% seen once. The input for sequencing was PBMCs, taken before TCRalphabeta/CD19-depleted stem cell transplant. All receptors derive from a boy under two years old with Wiskott-Aldrich syndrome, due to receive a stem cell transplant. The CDR3 runs from the conserved cysteine through the conserved F or W. The order of the fields is V gene, J gene, D gene, clone size, CDR3 DNA, CDR3 protein. D genes are given only for firm matches. Not all rows give a size; the values are once, few, many and, for expanded clones, a class.

V: TRBV7-9
J: TRBJ2-7
D: TRBD2
size: few
DNA: TGTGCCAGCAGCGACACCTCACTAGCGGGAGGTAACGAGCAGTACTTC
CDR3: CASSDTSLAGGNEQYF

V: TRBV30
J: TRBJ1-2
D: TRBD1
size: few
DNA: TGTGCCTGGAAGGGGGACAGGGGGCCCTATGGCTACACCTTC
CDR3: CAWKGDRGPYGYTF

V: TRBV4-1
J: TRBJ1-2
D: .
size: .
DNA: TGCGCCAGCAGCCAAGAGGGAATACCGGGAAAAAGACTTGTCTACACCTTC
CDR3: CASSQEGIPGKRLVYTF

V: TRBV5-1
J: TRBJ2-3
D: TRBD2
size: few
DNA: TGCGCCAGCAGCCCCGGGCGGGAGGGCGACATGGATACGCAGTATTTT
CDR3: CASSPGREGDMDTQYF

V: TRBV18
J: TRBJ2-1
D: .
size: few
DNA: TGTGCCAGCTCACCACTGTCTGCGGGCGGAGTTGGCTACAATGAGCAGTTCTTC
CDR3: CASSPLSAGGVGYNEQFF

V: TRBV12-3/TRBV12-4
J: TRBJ2-2
D: TRBD2
size: few
DNA: TGTGCCAGTAGCCCCCGAGGTAGCGGGACCGGGGAGCTGTTTTTT
CDR3: CASSPRGSGTGELFF

V: TRBV6-1
J: TRBJ1-6
D: .
size: few
DNA: TGTGCCAGCTGGCCTCGGGGGGGCCCGATGGATAATTCACCCCTCCACTTT
CDR3: CASWPRGGPMDNSPLHF

V: TRBV12-3/TRBV12-4
J: TRBJ1-3
D: .
size: few
DNA: TGTGCCAGCAGTCACACTAGCTCTGGAAACACCATATATTTT
CDR3: CASSHTSSGNTIYF

V: TRBV6-1
J: TRBJ2-7
D: .
size: few
DNA: TGTGCCAGCAAGGATTTGAGCTTAGTCGAGCAGTACTTC
CDR3: CASKDLSLVEQYF

V: TRBV5-5
J: TRBJ2-5
D: TRBD2
size: .
DNA: TGTGCCAGCAGCTCGGACCCTAGCGGGAGCAGGGGAGAGACCCAGTACTTC
CDR3: CASSSDPSGSRGETQYF

V: TRBV7-2
J: TRBJ2-1
D: .
size: few
DNA: TGTGCCAGCAGCTTAGCCGGGACTTCCGGTCGCGGGTTCTTC
CDR3: CASSLAGTSGRGFF

V: TRBV7-6
J: TRBJ2-5
D: TRBD2
size: few
DNA: TGTGCCAGCAGCGCCCGACTAGCGGGAGTTTCGGTAGAGACCCAGTACTTC
CDR3: CASSARLAGVSVETQYF

V: TRBV7-2
J: TRBJ1-2
D: .
size: few
DNA: TGTGCCAGCAGCAATACACTGGGGAGGACCTTC
CDR3: CASSNTLGRTF